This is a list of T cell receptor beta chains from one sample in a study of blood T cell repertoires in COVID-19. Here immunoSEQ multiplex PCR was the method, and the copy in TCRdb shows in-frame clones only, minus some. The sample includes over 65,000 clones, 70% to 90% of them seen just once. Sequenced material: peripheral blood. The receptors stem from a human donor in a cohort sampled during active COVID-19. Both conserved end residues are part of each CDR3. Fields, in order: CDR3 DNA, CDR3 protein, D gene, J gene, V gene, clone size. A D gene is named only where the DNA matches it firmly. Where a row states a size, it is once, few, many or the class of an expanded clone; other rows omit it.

cdr3_nt: TGTGCCAGCAGTTCGGTTATGAGCGGGGGAGCTTTCTTT
cdr3_aa: CASSSVMSGGAFF
d_call: NA
j_call: TRBJ1-1
v_call: TRBV6-5
clone_size: NA

cdr3_nt: TGTGCCAGCAGCACCGGACAGGGTGTTCAGCCCCAGCATTTT
cdr3_aa: CASSTGQGVQPQHF
d_call: TRBD1
j_call: TRBJ1-5
v_call: TRBV11-2
clone_size: NA

cdr3_nt: TGTGCCAGTCCAGGATTAGCCAAAAACATTCAGTACTTC
cdr3_aa: CASPGLAKNIQYF
d_call: NA
j_call: TRBJ2-4
v_call: TRBV6-8
clone_size: NA

cdr3_nt: TGCGCCAGCAGCCAAGTGGATTTATTAGTGTTCGGCGGGGCTTTCTTT
cdr3_aa: CASSQVDLLVFGGAFF
d_call: NA
j_call: TRBJ1-1
v_call: TRBV4-1
clone_size: NA

cdr3_nt: TGTGCCAGCAGATTCGGGGAGGGTAGGAACACTGAAGCTTTCTTT
cdr3_aa: CASRFGEGRNTEAFF
d_call: NA
j_call: TRBJ1-1
v_call: TRBV9
clone_size: NA

cdr3_nt: TGTGCCAGCAGCTTGACAGGGGGCAGATACGAGCAGTACTTC
cdr3_aa: CASSLTGGRYEQYF
d_call: TRBD1
j_call: TRBJ2-7
v_call: TRBV7-9
clone_size: NA

cdr3_nt: TGTGCCAGCAGCGTAGGATTGGGGCCGCAAATTGGGACCCAGTACTTC
cdr3_aa: CASSVGLGPQIGTQYF
d_call: NA
j_call: TRBJ2-5
v_call: TRBV9
clone_size: NA

cdr3_nt: TGCGCCAGCAGCCAAGACTCCGGGGTTGACTATGGCTACACCTTC
cdr3_aa: CASSQDSGVDYGYTF
d_call: NA
j_call: TRBJ1-2
v_call: TRBV4-3
clone_size: once

cdr3_nt: TGTGCCAGCTCCGGACAGCGCACAGATACGCAGTATTTT
cdr3_aa: CASSGQRTDTQYF
d_call: NA
j_call: TRBJ2-3
v_call: TRBV18
clone_size: NA

cdr3_nt: TGTGCCAGCAGCTTAGGGTCACAGAGCTCCTATAATTCACCCCTCCACTTT
cdr3_aa: CASSLGSQSSYNSPLHF
d_call: NA
j_call: TRBJ1-6
v_call: TRBV11-2
clone_size: NA

cdr3_nt: TGCGCCAGCAGCCCTACAGGTGCCCTGGGTCGGGCTAATGAAAAACTGTTTTTT
cdr3_aa: CASSPTGALGRANEKLFF
d_call: NA
j_call: TRBJ1-4
v_call: TRBV4-3
clone_size: NA

cdr3_nt: TGTGCCAGCAGCTTACGGGAAGAGACCCAGTACTTC
cdr3_aa: CASSLREETQYF
d_call: NA
j_call: TRBJ2-5
v_call: TRBV7-9
clone_size: NA

cdr3_nt: TGTGCCACCAGCGGAAGACAGGGGGAGGGCACAGATACGCAGTATTTT
cdr3_aa: CATSGRQGEGTDTQYF
d_call: TRBD1
j_call: TRBJ2-3
v_call: TRBV15
clone_size: NA

cdr3_nt: TGTGCCAGCAGTTATCCCTCCGGGGAGCTGTTTTTT
cdr3_aa: CASSYPSGELFF
d_call: NA
j_call: TRBJ2-2
v_call: TRBV6-5
clone_size: NA

cdr3_nt: TGTGCCAGCAGTGTAACACCTAGGACAGGGGATCAGGACAATGAGCAGTTCTTC
cdr3_aa: CASSVTPRTGDQDNEQFF
d_call: TRBD1
j_call: TRBJ2-1
v_call: TRBV2
clone_size: NA

cdr3_nt: TGTGCCATCAGTGATACTTTATCGGACAGACGAGGCTACACCTTC
cdr3_aa: CAISDTLSDRRGYTF
d_call: NA
j_call: TRBJ1-2
v_call: TRBV10-3
clone_size: NA

cdr3_nt: TGTGCCAGCAGCAACCGGGATCGTAATTCACCCCTCCACTTT
cdr3_aa: CASSNRDRNSPLHF
d_call: NA
j_call: TRBJ1-6
v_call: TRBV7-8
clone_size: NA

cdr3_nt: TGTGCCAGCCTCTCCTTTTGGGCATCTCAGCCCCAGCATTTT
cdr3_aa: CASLSFWASQPQHF
d_call: NA
j_call: TRBJ1-5
v_call: TRBV7-9
clone_size: NA

cdr3_nt: TGTGCCAGTGGTCTGCCAGGGGGAGATGTTGGCTATGGCTACACCTTC
cdr3_aa: CASGLPGGDVGYGYTF
d_call: TRBD1
j_call: TRBJ1-2
v_call: TRBV28
clone_size: NA

cdr3_nt: TGCGCCAGCAGCGTGAATGAGGAAGCTTTCTTT
cdr3_aa: CASSVNEEAFF
d_call: NA
j_call: TRBJ1-1
v_call: TRBV5-1
clone_size: NA

cdr3_nt: TGTGCCAGCTCACCGGGGCGAAGCTACGAGCAGTACTTC
cdr3_aa: CASSPGRSYEQYF
d_call: NA
j_call: TRBJ2-7
v_call: TRBV18
clone_size: NA

cdr3_nt: TGTGCCACCAGCGGATACCGGGACACCTCGAACACCGGGGAGCTGTTTTTT
cdr3_aa: CATSGYRDTSNTGELFF
d_call: NA
j_call: TRBJ2-2
v_call: TRBV15
clone_size: NA

cdr3_nt: TGTGTCAGCAAACAGGGGGTCACCGGGGAGCTGTTTTTT
cdr3_aa: CVSKQGVTGELFF
d_call: TRBD1
j_call: TRBJ2-2
v_call: TRBV2
clone_size: NA

cdr3_nt: TGCGCCAGCAGCGAACAAACGGTCAGGCCGCGACTGTTTTTT
cdr3_aa: CASSEQTVRPRLFF
d_call: NA
j_call: TRBJ1-4
v_call: TRBV4-1
clone_size: NA

cdr3_nt: TGCGCCAGCGGCACAGGGGGCGCTGGGGAAAAACTGTTTTTT
cdr3_aa: CASGTGGAGEKLFF
d_call: TRBD1
j_call: TRBJ1-4
v_call: TRBV4-1
clone_size: NA

cdr3_nt: TGTGCCAGCAGCTCGCTTCAGCGAGGCTACACCTTC
cdr3_aa: CASSSLQRGYTF
d_call: NA
j_call: TRBJ1-2
v_call: TRBV5-8
clone_size: NA

cdr3_nt: TGTGCCAGCTCACCCGGACAGGGGGAATTTAGCAATCAGCCCCAGCATTTT
cdr3_aa: CASSPGQGEFSNQPQHF
d_call: TRBD1
j_call: TRBJ1-5
v_call: TRBV18
clone_size: NA

cdr3_nt: TGTGCCAGCAGCGTAGGGGGGACAGCCCTCGGAGAGACCCAGTACTTC
cdr3_aa: CASSVGGTALGETQYF
d_call: TRBD1
j_call: TRBJ2-5
v_call: TRBV9
clone_size: NA

cdr3_nt: TGTGCCAGCAGTCCCAACAATCAGCCCCAGCATTTT
cdr3_aa: CASSPNNQPQHF
d_call: NA
j_call: TRBJ1-5
v_call: TRBV12-3/TRBV12-4
clone_size: NA

cdr3_nt: TGTGCTAGTGGTTTGCGGGGGGGTCGGGAGACCCAGTACTTC
cdr3_aa: CASGLRGGRETQYF
d_call: TRBD2
j_call: TRBJ2-5
v_call: TRBV12-5
clone_size: NA

cdr3_nt: TGTGCCAGCAGTGAAGTTCTGTATGCTACCGGAAACACCATATATTTT
cdr3_aa: CASSEVLYATGNTIYF
d_call: NA
j_call: TRBJ1-3
v_call: TRBV6-1
clone_size: NA

cdr3_nt: TGTGCCAGCAGCGTCGATCGACAGGTAGTTGAAGCTTTCTTT
cdr3_aa: CASSVDRQVVEAFF
d_call: NA
j_call: TRBJ1-1
v_call: TRBV6-2/TRBV6-3
clone_size: few

cdr3_nt: TGTGCCAGCAGCCAGTTTGGGACAACTGGAAACACCATATATTTT
cdr3_aa: CASSQFGTTGNTIYF
d_call: NA
j_call: TRBJ1-3
v_call: TRBV14
clone_size: NA

cdr3_nt: TGTGCCACCGGGAGAAGAATGAACACTGAAGCTTTCTTT
cdr3_aa: CATGRRMNTEAFF
d_call: NA
j_call: TRBJ1-1
v_call: TRBV24-1
clone_size: NA

cdr3_nt: TGTGCCAGCAGTTACGCTTTCCAGGGGATCTATGGCTACACCTTC
cdr3_aa: CASSYAFQGIYGYTF
d_call: NA
j_call: TRBJ1-2
v_call: TRBV6-5
clone_size: NA

cdr3_nt: TGTGCCAGTAGTACCTGGACAGATCAGCCCCAGCATTTT
cdr3_aa: CASSTWTDQPQHF
d_call: NA
j_call: TRBJ1-5
v_call: TRBV19
clone_size: NA

cdr3_nt: TGCGCCAGCAGCTTGGGACAGCCAACTGAAGCTTTCTTT
cdr3_aa: CASSLGQPTEAFF
d_call: NA
j_call: TRBJ1-1
v_call: TRBV5-1
clone_size: NA

cdr3_nt: TGTGCCAGCAGCCCACTAGCGGGGGAGCCCACAGATACGCAGTATTTT
cdr3_aa: CASSPLAGEPTDTQYF
d_call: TRBD2
j_call: TRBJ2-3
v_call: TRBV7-2
clone_size: once

cdr3_nt: TGTGCCAGCAGCTACACATATGAGGACAGGCGTTTTCCTGGCTACACCTTC
cdr3_aa: CASSYTYEDRRFPGYTF
d_call: TRBD1
j_call: TRBJ1-2
v_call: TRBV14
clone_size: NA

cdr3_nt: TGCAGTGCTAGTGCTGCCCTAGCGGGGGGTTTTGATGAGCAGTTCTTC
cdr3_aa: CSASAALAGGFDEQFF
d_call: TRBD2
j_call: TRBJ2-1
v_call: TRBV20-1
clone_size: once

cdr3_nt: TGCGCCAGCAGTAGGCAATCCGGGGGCAATGAGCAGTTCTTC
cdr3_aa: CASSRQSGGNEQFF
d_call: NA
j_call: TRBJ2-1
v_call: TRBV10-1
clone_size: NA

cdr3_nt: TGTGCCAGTGTACTCCAGGGAGGGGGGAGCTATGGCTACACCTTC
cdr3_aa: CASVLQGGGSYGYTF
d_call: NA
j_call: TRBJ1-2
v_call: TRBV19
clone_size: NA

cdr3_nt: TGTGCCAGTAGCCTATCTAGGTATAGCAATCAGCCCCAGCATTTT
cdr3_aa: CASSLSRYSNQPQHF
d_call: NA
j_call: TRBJ1-5
v_call: TRBV19
clone_size: NA

cdr3_nt: TGCGCCAGCAGGGGGACAGGGCTTAACAATGAGCAGTTCTTC
cdr3_aa: CASRGTGLNNEQFF
d_call: TRBD1
j_call: TRBJ2-1
v_call: TRBV10-2
clone_size: NA

cdr3_nt: TGTGCCATCAGCCTAGCGGGGGGAGGTCGGGAGACCCAGTACTTC
cdr3_aa: CAISLAGGGRETQYF
d_call: TRBD2
j_call: TRBJ2-5
v_call: TRBV10-3
clone_size: NA

cdr3_nt: TGTGCCAGCAGCCCGACAGGGGGAGGCTCCTACGAGCAGTACTTC
cdr3_aa: CASSPTGGGSYEQYF
d_call: TRBD1
j_call: TRBJ2-7
v_call: TRBV7-2
clone_size: NA

cdr3_nt: TGTGCCAGCACTCGGACAGGGGCTTCCGGGGACTATGGCTACACCTTC
cdr3_aa: CASTRTGASGDYGYTF
d_call: TRBD1
j_call: TRBJ1-2
v_call: TRBV2
clone_size: NA

cdr3_nt: TGCAGCGTTGGCCTAAGGGCGGGCGGGGAGCAGTACTTC
cdr3_aa: CSVGLRAGGEQYF
d_call: NA
j_call: TRBJ2-7
v_call: TRBV29-1
clone_size: NA

cdr3_nt: TGTGCCAGCAGCGTAGCGGGGGCACGGGAGCAGTACTTC
cdr3_aa: CASSVAGAREQYF
d_call: TRBD2
j_call: TRBJ2-7
v_call: TRBV7-2
clone_size: NA